One and the same sample provided the 8 T cell receptor beta chains below, sequenced in a study of shared T cell receptors in the human thymus. Profiled with immunoSEQ multiplex PCR; TCRdb holds only in-frame clones, not every one. The repertoire consists of approximately 68,000 clones, with nearly 95% occurring once and the leading ten covering roughly 0.033%. The sequenced sample consisted of thymocytes. The receptors were sampled from a human donor.

The gene calls are TRBV7-3 and TRBJ2-3; 9 bases align to TRBD2. The CDR3 runs 16 residues. The germline CDR1 and CDR2 sequences are SGHTA and FQGTGA. V was pared by 5 bases and J by 1 base, with 7 bases of the junction left unmatched. The CDR3 bases are TGTGCCAGCAGCCTAGATAGCGGGGGAGGCACAGATACGCAGTATTTT. Amino acids: CASSLDSGGGTDTQYF.

This clone was counted a few times. The V and J genes are TRBV19 and TRBJ1-2; no firm D call. V was cut by 7 bases and J by 1 base, with 13 bases left in between. In germline, CDR1 is LNHDA, CDR2 SQIVND (reference sequence). This CDR3 region has 14 residues. The CDR3, as DNA: TGTGCCAGTATCGGGTTTACCGGTAACTATGGCTACACCTTC. Residues: CASIGFTGNYGYTF.

The V call is TRBV7-9, the J call TRBJ1-3; D is unresolved. Trimming took 5 bases from V and 6 from J, leaving 11 bases between them. The CDR3 covers 13 residues. Germline V gives CDR1 SEHNR, CDR2 FQNEAQ (reference sequence). CDR3 in amino acids: CASSPYDANTIYF. CDR3 DNA: TGTGCCAGCAGCCCGTACGACGCAAACACCATATATTTT.

The chain combines TRBV5-1 with TRBJ1-1; a weak D match, TRBD1 (6 bases). Germline-derived CDR1 and CDR2 are SGHRS and YFSETQ. The CDR3 is 14 residues long. The V end was cut by 0 bases, the J end by 4 bases, with 10 bases between. The CDR3 spells CASSLGQEGTEAFF. CDR3 sequence (DNA): TGCGCCAGCAGCTTGGGACAGGAGGGCACTGAAGCTTTCTTT.

This clone has a single count. This chain links TRBV25-1 with TRBJ2-7, with 7 bases lining up with TRBD1. The CDR3 loop spans 15 amino acids. Trimming removed 4 bases from V and 3 bases from J; junction bases left unmatched: 9. Germline V gene sequence: CDR1 MGHDK, CDR2 SYGVNS. CDR3 residues: CASSGHLGQDYEQYF. The DNA for the CDR3 is TGTGCCAGCAGTGGCCACTTAGGACAGGACTACGAGCAGTACTTC.

The genes are TRBV11-2 and TRBJ1-2; no firm D call. Trimming removed 6 bases from V and 3 bases from J, with 11 bases in between. Per germline, CDR1 SGHAT and CDR2 FQNNGV. The CDR3 has 13 residues. CDR3 DNA sequence: TGTGCCAGCAGTCGCAGTGAACACTATGGCTACACCTTC. Translated: CASSRSEHYGYTF.

The rearrangement links TRBV7-8 to TRBJ1-5; a weak D match, TRBD1 (6 bases). The ends were cut back, 2 bases at V and 6 bases at J, with 20 bases in the middle. This CDR3 is built from 17 residues. The germline gives CDR1 SGHVS, CDR2 FQNEAQ. In DNA, the CDR3 is TGTGCCAGCAGCTTATCCAACAGGGCTGGTCGGATTCAGCCCCAGCATTTT. Translation: CASSLSNRAGRIQPQHF.

This clone was found once. The J gene is TRBJ2-5, the V gene TRBV7-2; D unresolved. The germline gives CDR1 SGHTA, CDR2 FQGNSA. The CDR3 has 17 residues. The V and J ends lost 2 bases and 6 bases respectively, with 22 bases between them. The CDR3 sequence is CASSLSTPDIGPKTQYF. DNA for the CDR3: TGTGCCAGCAGCTTATCTACTCCCGACATAGGCCCAAAGACCCAGTACTTC.